The clone carrying this TCR beta chain was detected once. Its target is unknown. V dropped 4 bases and J dropped 5 bases, with 17 bases sitting between them. CDR1 SGHVS and CDR2 FNYEAQ come from the germline V gene. The CDR3 consists of 15 residues. The source of the sample is a study of response to subunit inactivated influenza vaccine. Broader study findings: Few new T cells, the authors suggested, are recruited by each seasonal influenza vaccination.

MiXCR, run by TCRdb on the RT-PCR reads, gives a single entry per CDR3 protein. Found here are approximately 490,000 distinct CDR3 sequences, roughly 7.9% of them singletons; the top ten hold around 13%. The TCR was taken from a man aged 50-75 years who received an inactivated influenza vaccine. The specimen comprised PBMCs from blood, sampled around 25 months after vaccination. The chain joins TRBV7-6 to TRBJ2-5; D possibly matches TRBD1 or TRBD2 (5 bases each). The DNA of the CDR3 is TGTGCCAGCAGCTCTGCCCCGGGGCCTGGGGAGACCCAGTACTTC. Translating it yields CASSSAPGPGETQYF.